A selection of T cell receptor beta chains follows, all from one sample in a study of cytomegalovirus exposure and HLA in healthy donors. TCRdb keeps only in-frame clones here, not all; method: immunoSEQ multiplex PCR. The data show around 140,000 clones, approximately 80% seen once. Specimen: PBMCs. The receptors derive from a young man in good health and CMV-seropositive. Both conserved end residues are part of each CDR3. Each record gives: V gene, clone size, D gene, J gene, CDR3 DNA, CDR3 protein. The D gene is left open where the match is weak. A clone size is listed for some rows: how often the clone was seen (once, few, many), or a class if it is expanded.

>TRBV7-3|.|.|TRBJ2-1
TGTGCCAGCAGCTTAGGTGCTAGCTCCTACAATGAGCAGTTCTTC
CASSLGASSYNEQFF
>TRBV7-9|.|.|TRBJ1-5
TGTGCCAGCAGCCAGGCGGGCAGTCTAGATCAGCCCCAGCATTTT
CASSQAGSLDQPQHF
>TRBV9|.|.|TRBJ2-1
TGTGCCAGCAGCGTAGAAAGAAACAGGCCCGCGAATGAGCAGTTCTTC
CASSVERNRPANEQFF
>TRBV7-9|.|.|TRBJ2-1
TGTGCCAGCAGCGCCACCGGGGTCAATGAGCAGTTCTTC
CASSATGVNEQFF
>TRBV9|.|TRBD2|TRBJ2-3
TGTGCCAGCAGCCCCCCCAAAAGCGGGGGCACAGATACGCAGTATTTT
CASSPPKSGGTDTQYF
>TRBV28|.|.|TRBJ1-1
TGTGCCACCTTCCCGGGGGGCAGGGACACTGAAGCTTTCTTT
CATFPGGRDTEAFF
>TRBV7-6|.|.|TRBJ2-1
TGTGCCAGCAGCTTAGTCGGTGGTACGGCGGGCGAGCAGTTCTTC
CASSLVGGTAGEQFF
>TRBV18|few|TRBD1|TRBJ2-1
TGTGCCAGCTCACCAGGATCCGGGACAGGGTTGAATGAGCAGTTCTTC
CASSPGSGTGLNEQFF
>TRBV7-3|.|.|TRBJ2-3
TGTGCCAGCAGCTTAGGGCTAGAGGGAGACTCGCAGTATTTT
CASSLGLEGDSQYF
>TRBV7-9|.|TRBD2|TRBJ2-3
TGTTCCAGCAGCTTTCTCGGACTAGCGGGTTTTACAGATACGCAGTATTTT
CSSSFLGLAGFTDTQYF
>TRBV25-1|.|TRBD1|TRBJ1-1
TGTGCCAGCAGTGAGAGACAGGGAGGACCTGAAGCTTTCTTT
CASSERQGGPEAFF
>TRBV11-3|.|TRBD1|TRBJ1-6
TGTGCCAGCAGCTTAGTCGACAGGGCGTCCTATAATTCACCCCTCCACTTT
CASSLVDRASYNSPLHF
>TRBV6-1|once|.|TRBJ1-2
TGTGCCAGCAGTGAAGCGCGGGGTACTAACTATGGCTACACCTTC
CASSEARGTNYGYTF
>TRBV19|.|.|TRBJ1-4
TGTGCCAGTAGTATCCCGACAGCCTATGCAACTAATGAAAAACTGTTTTTT
CASSIPTAYATNEKLFF
>TRBV7-9|.|TRBD1|TRBJ2-2
TGTGCCAGCAGCGAGGGACAGTGGTACCGGAACACCGGGGAGCTGTTTTTT
CASSEGQWYRNTGELFF
>TRBV9|.|.|TRBJ2-1
TGTGCCAGCAGCGTAGATGGCAACTCCTACAATGAGCAGTTCTTC
CASSVDGNSYNEQFF
>TRBV7-9|.|TRBD1|TRBJ1-6
TGTGCCAGCAGCTTAACCGACAGGGCCAATTCACCCCTCCACTTT
CASSLTDRANSPLHF
>TRBV15|.|TRBD1|TRBJ2-1
TGTGCCACCAGCAGCTACGGGACAGGACTACACAATGAGCAGTTCTTC
CATSSYGTGLHNEQFF
>TRBV5-1|.|TRBD2|TRBJ2-7
TGCGCCAGCAGCCCCGGGACTAACATATACGAGCAGTACTTC
CASSPGTNIYEQYF
>TRBV29-1|.|.|TRBJ1-2
TGCAGCGTTAAAGGGAGGGGGGGGGACTATGGCTACACCTTC
CSVKGRGGDYGYTF
>TRBV28|.|TRBD2|TRBJ2-2
TGTGCCAGCAGTGCCCCGGGACTAGCGGGAGCGGGCGGGGAGCTGTTTTTT
CASSAPGLAGAGGELFF
>TRBV10-3|once|TRBD1|TRBJ1-2
TGTGCCATCAGTGAGCCCAACCCGGACAGGACGGACTATGGCTACACCTTC
CAISEPNPDRTDYGYTF
>TRBV19|.|.|TRBJ2-7
TGTGCCAGTAGTAGGGCTAGGCAGGGGATTGACGAGCAGTACTTC
CASSRARQGIDEQYF
>TRBV5-3|.|.|TRBJ1-2
TGTGCCAGAAGCCGCCCAGGGGTGGAGAATAGAGCTAACTATGGCTACACCTTC
CARSRPGVENRANYGYTF
>TRBV28|.|.|TRBJ1-5
TGTGCCAGCAGTTTAACCAGGGATACGGGTCAGCCCCAGCATTTT
CASSLTRDTGQPQHF
>TRBV9|.|.|TRBJ2-7
TGTGCCAGCAGCGTAGGTAGCACATCCTACGAGCAGTACTTC
CASSVGSTSYEQYF
>TRBV6-1|few|.|TRBJ1-5
TGTGCCAGCAGTGACAGGCCCAATCAGCCCCAGCATTTT
CASSDRPNQPQHF